The present TCR beta chain was sequenced within a study of blood T cells in healthy people across ages. Of note for this clonotype: This sequence may be a read error, since a much larger clone differs from it by one base.

The second PCR ran roughly 7 to 12 cycles with a sample-barcoded 5' primer and J-beta primers. TCRdb ran MiXCR on the 5' RACE reads and lists one entry per CDR3 protein. The table records hundreds of thousands of distinct CDR3 sequences, roughly 44% of them present only once. CDR1 is LNHNV and CDR2 is YYDKDF in the germline V gene (reference sequence). The CDR3 sequence is 15 residues long. Material for sequencing was blood. The rearrangement links TRBV15 to TRBJ2-5; D is ambiguous. The assigned J gene may be wrong: the sequence end matches TRBJ2-1 better. The sequence came from a man aged 60 to 75 in good health. In DNA form, the CDR3 reads TGTGCCACCAGCAGAGTTGGTTTCGGGCAAGAGACCCAGTTCTTC. It codes for CATSRVGFGQETQFF.